Listed below are T cell receptor beta chains from one sample, sequenced in a study of CD8 T cells in ankylosing spondylitis. TCRdb re-analysed the 5' RACE reads in MiXCR, keeping a single row per CDR3 protein. This table has 190,000 or so distinct CDR3 sequences, 9.5% to 15% appearing once. What was sequenced was blood, either unsorted or a sorted T cell fraction (not recorded which). These receptors were obtained from a male donor with ankylosing spondylitis or in good health (not recorded which). Both conserved end residues are part of each CDR3. Each record gives: CDR3 DNA, CDR3 protein, CDR3 length, clone size, J gene, D gene, V gene. The D gene is left open where the match is weak. The listing skips clone size in some rows; elsewhere it reads once, few, many or a size class.

TGTGCCAGCAACACGGGAGCTGACTTCTACAATGAGCAGTTCTTC,CASNTGADFYNEQFF,15,few,TRBJ2-1,NA,TRBV12-3/TRBV12-4
TGTGCCAGCAGTTTATATGTAGTATCCGCCCACGAGCAGTACTTC,CASSLYVVSAHEQYF,15,NA,TRBJ2-7,NA,TRBV27
TGTGCCAGCAGCCGCAACAGGGCCCTTAATGAAAAACTGTTTTTT,CASSRNRALNEKLFF,15,few,TRBJ1-4,NA,TRBV7-8
TGTGCCAGCAGTTTAGGGTTTTCTGGGGCCAACGTCCTGACTTTC,CASSLGFSGANVLTF,15,NA,TRBJ2-6,NA,TRBV27
TGCGCCAGCAGCTTGATCGGGGGTGACACTGAAGCTTTCTTT,CASSLIGGDTEAFF,14,many,TRBJ1-1,NA,TRBV5-1
TGCGCCAGCAGCCCTGGGCAGGGGCTATCGTACAATGAGCAGTTCTTC,CASSPGQGLSYNEQFF,16,few,TRBJ2-1,NA,TRBV5-1
TGCGCCAGCAGCCATCTCTGGATCATCACAGATACGCAGTATTTT,CASSHLWIITDTQYF,15,NA,TRBJ2-3,NA,TRBV4-1
TGTGCCAGCAGTTTTGGGGCGACGGGGCCCCAGCATTTT,CASSFGATGPQHF,13,many,TRBJ1-5,NA,TRBV27
TGCGCCAGCAGCCGGGGACAGGGGCAGAACACCGGGGAGCTGTTTTTT,CASSRGQGQNTGELFF,16,few,TRBJ2-2,TRBD1,TRBV5-1
TGCGCCAGCAGCCAAGATTTGACTGCTCAAGAGACCCAGTACTTC,CASSQDLTAQETQYF,15,NA,TRBJ2-5,NA,TRBV4-1
TGTGCCAGCAGCTTACCTACGGGGCCAGTTCAGTATTTT,CASSLPTGPVQYF,13,NA,TRBJ2-3,NA,TRBV7-9
TGCGCCAGCAGCCATGGCAGCGGTAATCCCTACGAGCAGTACTTC,CASSHGSGNPYEQYF,15,many,TRBJ2-7,NA,TRBV4-1
TGTGCCAGCAGCCCCCAGCTGAATGAGCAGTTCTTC,CASSPQLNEQFF,12,NA,TRBJ2-1,NA,TRBV7-9
TGTGCCAGCCAGGACCGCTCCTACAATGAGCAGTTCTTC,CASQDRSYNEQFF,13,medium-sized,TRBJ2-1,NA,TRBV27
TGCAGTGCTAGAGTCAGCGGGGGGTCCAGCTCCTACAATGAGCAGTTCTTC,CSARVSGGSSSYNEQFF,17,few,TRBJ2-1,TRBD2,TRBV20-1
TGTGCCAGCAGCGTAGAAGCGGGGCGCACAGATACGCAGTATTTT,CASSVEAGRTDTQYF,15,few,TRBJ2-3,TRBD2,TRBV9
TGTGCCAGCACTGCTAGCGGGGGTTCAGATACGCAGTATTTT,CASTASGGSDTQYF,14,NA,TRBJ2-3,TRBD2,TRBV6-2/TRBV6-3
TGCGCCAGCAGCCAAGCGAGGCTTGGGTTTAACTATGGCTACACCTTC,CASSQARLGFNYGYTF,16,many,TRBJ1-2,NA,TRBV4-1
TGTGCCAGCAGTTATGGGCTTGAAGCTTTCTTT,CASSYGLEAFF,11,few,TRBJ1-1,NA,TRBV12-3/TRBV12-4
TGCGCCAGCAGCCAATCTCGGGAGCTGTTTTTT,CASSQSRELFF,11,many,TRBJ2-2,NA,TRBV4-1
TGTGCCAGCAGAGCTACAGGGAACACTGAAGCTTTCTTT,CASRATGNTEAFF,13,many,TRBJ1-1,NA,TRBV6-6
TGTGCCAGCAGTTTTCAAGCAGGGAACGAGCAGTACTTC,CASSFQAGNEQYF,13,many,TRBJ2-7,NA,TRBV12-3/TRBV12-4
TGTGCTAGTGGTTTGCCTCCCCTGACAGCTGGATCCTACGAGCAGTACTTC,CASGLPPLTAGSYEQYF,17,NA,TRBJ2-7,NA,TRBV12-5
TGCAGCGTTGAAGGGACCGGGGAGCTGTTTTTT,CSVEGTGELFF,11,many,TRBJ2-2,NA,TRBV29-1
TGTGCCAGCAGCCCGAGGGCGGGGCCCTACAATGAGCAGTTCTTC,CASSPRAGPYNEQFF,15,NA,TRBJ2-1,NA,TRBV2
TGTGCCTCCGACCCGGGGCAGGGGAACTATGGCTACACCTTC,CASDPGQGNYGYTF,14,few,TRBJ1-2,NA,TRBV5-5
TGCAGTGCTAGGGGGACGGAGCTAGGACAAGAGACCCAGTACTTC,CSARGTELGQETQYF,15,NA,TRBJ2-5,NA,TRBV20-1
TGTGCCAGCAGCTCCGGGACTAGCGGCACAGATACGCAGTATTTT,CASSSGTSGTDTQYF,15,many,TRBJ2-3,TRBD2,TRBV27
TGTGCCAGCAGCTCCGTTAGGGACTATAGTGCCGATACGCAGTATTTT,CASSSVRDYSADTQYF,16,NA,TRBJ2-3,TRBD2,TRBV12-3/TRBV12-4
TGCGCCAGCAGCCAAGGAGTGGGAGACAATGAGCAGTTCTTC,CASSQGVGDNEQFF,14,NA,TRBJ2-1,NA,TRBV4-1
TGCAGTGCTCGGAACCTCAAAGGGAACACTGAAGCTTTCTTT,CSARNLKGNTEAFF,14,NA,TRBJ1-1,NA,TRBV20-1
TGCAGTGCTAGCCCTGGCGGGAGAGGGTACGAGCAGTACTTC,CSASPGGRGYEQYF,14,NA,TRBJ2-7,TRBD2,TRBV20-1
TGCGCCAGCAACCTAAGACAGGGCTACAATGAGCAGTTCTTC,CASNLRQGYNEQFF,14,NA,TRBJ2-1,TRBD1,TRBV5-1
TGTGCCAGCAGCCAAGTAGCGGGAGTGCGGTACGAGCAGTACTTC,CASSQVAGVRYEQYF,15,NA,TRBJ2-7,TRBD2,TRBV3-1
TGTGCCAGCAAGGTACAGATTGAGGAGACCCAGTACTTC,CASKVQIEETQYF,13,few,TRBJ2-5,NA,TRBV12-3/TRBV12-4
TGTGCCAGCACCCGGGACACCTATTCCTACGAGCAGTACTTC,CASTRDTYSYEQYF,14,NA,TRBJ2-7,NA,TRBV12-3/TRBV12-4
TGCAGTGCTGGGGGGGAACTATCCTACGAGCAGTACTTC,CSAGGELSYEQYF,13,NA,TRBJ2-7,TRBD2,TRBV20-1
TGTGCCAGCAGCTCCCCTCAGGCCCCCTCCTACAATGAGCAGTTCTTC,CASSSPQAPSYNEQFF,16,NA,TRBJ2-1,NA,TRBV7-6
TGCGCCAGCAGCTCAACCGGGACTCTTAATGAGCAGTTCTTC,CASSSTGTLNEQFF,14,many,TRBJ2-1,NA,TRBV5-1
TGCAGTGCTCGCGACAGGGGAAGCTCCTACGAGCAGTACTTC,CSARDRGSSYEQYF,14,NA,TRBJ2-7,TRBD1,TRBV20-1
TGTGCCTGGAGCTCCCCCCTGGGCAACACCGGGGAGCTGTTTTTT,CAWSSPLGNTGELFF,15,NA,TRBJ2-2,NA,TRBV30
TGTGCCGTCCAGCAGGAGGAAGATGAAAAACTGTTTTTT,CAVQQEEDEKLFF,13,few,TRBJ1-4,NA,TRBV2
TGTGCCAGCCTGAGCCATCCGAGCGAGCAGTACTTC,CASLSHPSEQYF,12,many,TRBJ2-7,NA,TRBV6-6